A single sample is the source of the 32 T cell receptor beta chains below, sequenced in a study of CD8 T cells in ankylosing spondylitis. Study-wide results and caveats: Characteristic of ankylosing spondylitis blood, it appeared, was a TCR beta motif comprising several highly homologous variants.

These receptors are not linked to any known antigen. TCRdb used MiXCR to reprocess the 5' RACE reads, holding one entry per CDR3 protein. The sample carries 700,000 to 850,000 distinct CDR3 sequences, 12% recorded once. Sequenced sample: blood, either unsorted or a sorted T cell fraction (not recorded which). Source of these receptors: a male donor with ankylosing spondylitis.

This clonotype was seen only a few times. The chain joins TRBV9 to TRBJ2-7; D perhaps matches TRBD1 (6 bases). Germline-derived CDR1 and CDR2 are SGDLS and YYNGEE. V dropped 0 bases and J dropped 1 base, with 8 bases sitting between them. CDR3 length equals 14 residues. The CDR3: CASSVGTVSYEQYF. The DNA of the CDR3 is TGTGCCAGCAGCGTAGGGACAGTTTCCTACGAGCAGTACTTC. Filled out from reference TRBV9 and TRBJ2-7, the complete variable domain reads DSGVTQTPKHLITATGQRVTLRCSPRSGDLSVYWYQQSLDQGLQFLIQYYNGEERAKGNILERFSAQQFPDLHSELNLSSLELGDSALYFCASSVGTVSYEQYFGPGTRLTVT.

This clonotype showed up just a few times. This chain joins TRBV10-3 and TRBJ2-3; D is perhaps TRBD2 (6 bases). This CDR3 comprises 15 residues. Trimming removed 11 bases from V and 2 bases from J, with 20 bases in between. Per germline, CDR1 ENHRY and CDR2 SYGVKD. CDR3 DNA: TGTGCCGTCCGCTCGTTATCGGGACTCACAGATACGCAGTATTTT. Translation gives CAVRSLSGLTDTQYF.

This clonotype was seen many times. The chain is built from TRBV7-8 and TRBJ2-2; unclear D gene. In germline, CDR1 is SGHVS, CDR2 FQNEAQ. The CDR3 runs 16 residues. The V gene lost 1 base and the J gene lost 4 bases, with 13 bases spanning the gap. CDR3 sequence (DNA): TGTGCCAGCAGCTTAGTTTCTGGCCGTGGCACCGGGGAGCTGTTTTTT. Its translation: CASSLVSGRGTGELFF.

At least ten counts were recorded for this clonotype. This sequence joins TRBV27 and TRBJ2-7, with 8 positions matching TRBD2. The CDR3 totals 15 residues. Germline values: CDR1 MNHEY, CDR2 SMNVEV (reference sequence). J lost 1 base, V lost 8 bases, and 10 bases had no gene match. The CDR3, as DNA: TGTGCCAGCGCCCTTCTGGGACTAGAATCCTACGAGCAGTACTTC. This codes for CASALLGLESYEQYF.

This clonotype was seen more than once but under ten times. The chain carries TRBV4-1 and TRBJ1-2, with 7 bases matching TRBD1. There are 15 residues in the CDR3. Losses at the gene ends were 0 bases for V and 6 bases for J; bases not matched to a gene: 7. The germline V gene encodes CDR1 MGHRA and CDR2 YSYEKL. The CDR3 spells CASSQERGPGDGYTF. CDR3 bases: TGCGCCAGCAGCCAAGAGAGGGGGCCAGGTGATGGCTACACCTTC.

This clonotype was detected ten times or more. The rearrangement uses TRBV6-1 and TRBJ2-1, with TRBD2 identical over 11 bases. The germline gives CDR1 MNHNS, CDR2 SASEGT. This CDR3 has 14 amino acids. V lost 6 bases and J lost 4; bases outside the gene matches: 2. CDR3 sequence (DNA): TGTGCCAGCAGGGGACTAGCGGTATACAATGAGCAGTTCTTC. Protein: CASRGLAVYNEQFF.

The V gene is TRBV14, the J gene TRBJ2-1, with 7 bases lining up with TRBD2. The ends lost 1 base at V and 0 bases at J; junction bases unmatched: 3. CDR3 length: 16 residues. Germline V gene sequence: CDR1 SGHDN, CDR2 FVKESK. CDR3 coding DNA: TGTGCCAGCAGCCAAGCCAGACTAGCCTCCTACAATGAGCAGTTCTTC. Protein sequence: CASSQARLASYNEQFF.

This clonotype was detected only a few times. The V call is TRBV29-1, the J call TRBJ2-1; D perhaps matches TRBD1 (5 bases). This CDR3 is built from 13 residues. The V gene's germline CDR1 is SQVTM and CDR2 ANQGSEA. The germline V and J ends were trimmed by 5 bases and 8 bases, with 16 bases remaining between them. The DNA for the CDR3 is TGCAGCGTTTGGGGTCAGGGTGGTGATGAGCAGTTCTTC. Translation: CSVWGQGGDEQFF.

V usage is TRBV4-2 and J usage is TRBJ1-2; possibly TRBD1 for D (6 bases). Germline assignment: CDR1 LGHNA and CDR2 YNFKEQ. The CDR3 has 15 amino acids. V was shortened by 0 bases and J by 4 bases, with 12 bases between the two germline ends. The CDR3 sequence: CASSQEYREAYGYTF. Written as DNA, the CDR3 is TGTGCCAGCAGCCAAGAATACAGGGAGGCCTATGGCTACACCTTC.

This clonotype was counted only a few times. This chain links TRBV5-1 with TRBJ2-5, with no clear D. The germline CDR1 and CDR2 sequences are SGHRS and YFSETQ. The length of the CDR3 is 14 residues. Between the trimmed V and J ends, which lost 5 bases and 4 bases, there was a span of 15 bases. The CDR3 loop reads CASSQTPPPETQYF. As DNA, the CDR3 is TGCGCCAGCAGTCAGACCCCGCCACCAGAGACCCAGTACTTC.

V gene TRBV5-4 combines with J gene TRBJ2-1; D gene unclear. Germline V gene lookup returns CDR1 SGHNT and CDR2 YYREEE (reference sequence). This CDR3 has 13 residues. Trimming stripped 10 bases from V and 5 bases from J, with 16 bases between. The CDR3 spells CASGADPDNEQFF. For the CDR3, the DNA is TGTGCCTCCGGCGCAGACCCCGACAATGAGCAGTTCTTC.

The chain uses TRBV27 and TRBJ1-4; D not certain. The ends were cut back, 1 base at V and 7 bases at J, with 13 bases in the middle. The CDR3 loop spans 15 amino acids. Per germline, CDR1 MNHEY and CDR2 SMNVEV (reference sequence). The CDR3 bases are TGTGCCAGCAGTTTATTTCGCCGGTTTACTGAAAAACTGTTTTTT. It specifies CASSLFRRFTEKLFF.

The V call is TRBV28, the J call TRBJ2-7, with D possibly being TRBD1 (5 bases). Looked up from germline, CDR1 is MDHEN and CDR2 is SYDVKM. Trimming removed 3 bases at V and 6 bases at J, with 15 bases between. The CDR3 runs 14 residues. The CDR3 DNA is TGTGCCAGCAGTTTTATCAGGGCGTTGGCCGAGCAGTACTTC. Its protein is CASSFIRALAEQYF.

This clonotype was seen a handful of times. V is TRBV20-1 and J is TRBJ1-2; D remains unclear. V lost 3 bases to trimming and J lost 8 bases, with 16 bases between them. CDR3 length equals 13 residues. Germline values: CDR1 DFQATT, CDR2 SNEGSKA (reference sequence). CDR3 DNA: TGCAGTGCTAGCCAGACCCGGAGTGGGGGCTACACCTTC. Residues: CSASQTRSGGYTF.

The chain is built from TRBV20-1 and TRBJ2-2; D possibly matches TRBD1 or TRBD2 (6 bases each). This CDR3 comprises 14 residues. The ends were cut back, 7 bases at V and 0 bases at J, with 12 bases in the middle. Germline values: CDR1 DFQATT, CDR2 SNEGSKA (reference sequence). Written as DNA, the CDR3 is TGCAGTGTCGCGGGACACGCGAACACCGGGGAGCTGTTTTTT. It codes for CSVAGHANTGELFF.

This clonotype was seen only a few times. The genes are TRBV6-1 and TRBJ2-7; D is unresolved. This CDR3 spans 14 amino acids. CDR1 and CDR2 from the germline V gene are MNHNS and SASEGT. The germline V and J ends were trimmed by 7 bases and 0 bases, with 13 bases remaining between them. The DNA for the CDR3 is TGTGCCAGCACCCGTCTGGACGGCTCCTACGAGCAGTACTTC. As protein: CASTRLDGSYEQYF.

A few counts support this clonotype. One junction end does not reproduce the germline sequence, and a read error may be involved. The CDR3 DNA reads as TGTGCTAGCAGCTTAGGCTTAGGACGTACCGGGGAGCTGTTTTTT. It encodes CASSLGLGRTGELFF. The rearrangement joins TRBV7-7 to TRBJ2-2; D not certain. CDR3 length: 15 amino acids. Germline values: CDR1 SSHAT, CDR2 FNYEAQ (reference sequence).

This clonotype was detected a few times. The chain recombines TRBV28 with TRBJ1-3, with no clear D. Deletions cut 3 bases from V and 9 bases from J, with 9 bases between. Germline V gene data show CDR1 as MDHEN and CDR2 as SYDVKM. The CDR3 is made up of 12 amino acids. As DNA, the CDR3 is TGTGCCAGCAGTTTTTCCAGGAGCACCATATATTTT. Translation gives CASSFSRSTIYF.

The chain has TRBV20-1 and TRBJ2-1; 8 bases match TRBD2. The germline V gene has CDR1 DFQATT and CDR2 SNEGSKA (reference sequence). The CDR3 contains 16 residues. Trimming at V came to 6 bases and at J to 1 base, leaving 11 bases not matched to a gene. The DNA of the CDR3 is TGCAGTGCGAGAACTAGCGGCCTACCATCCTACAATGAGCAGTTCTTC. It is translated as CSARTSGLPSYNEQFF.

This chain links TRBV18 with TRBJ1-2; TRBD1 might be the D (5 bases). The germline V and J ends were trimmed by 2 bases and 5 bases, with 12 bases remaining between them. CDR3 length: 14 amino acids. Germline V gives CDR1 KGHSH, CDR2 LQKENI. The CDR3 coding sequence is TGTGCCAGCTCACCAAGGGGACTATTATATGGCTACACCTTC. Amino acids: CASSPRGLLYGYTF.

V gene TRBV4-2 combines with J gene TRBJ1-5; D not resolved. The CDR3 totals 14 residues. V lost 2 bases to trimming and J lost 3 bases, with 8 bases between them. Per the germline V gene, CDR1 is LGHNA and CDR2 is YNFKEQ. The chain's CDR3 is CASSQQQDNQPQHF. The CDR3 region has the DNA TGTGCCAGCAGCCAACAACAAGACAATCAGCCCCAGCATTTT.

The table lists this clonotype with many counts. This chain uses TRBV9 with TRBJ2-3, with D perhaps given as TRBD1 or TRBD2 (5 bases each). This CDR3 is built from 15 residues. CDR1 and CDR2 (germline): SGDLS, YYNGEE. The germline V and J ends were trimmed by 4 bases and 0 bases, with 12 bases remaining between them. CDR3 DNA sequence: TGTGCCAGCAGCCCACGGGGACCTAGCACAGATACGCAGTATTTT. Translation gives CASSPRGPSTDTQYF.

This clonotype was recorded at least ten times. This chain joins TRBV5-1 and TRBJ2-3; D perhaps matches TRBD1 (6 bases). The CDR3 extends over 17 amino acids. Germline CDR1 and CDR2: SGHRS and YFSETQ. Trimming took 4 bases from V and 1 from J, leaving 19 bases between them. The CDR3 reads CASSLGQTPSGTDTQYF. As DNA, the CDR3 is TGCGCCAGCAGCCTAGGACAGACGCCCAGTGGCACAGATACGCAGTATTTT.

The J gene is TRBJ2-1, the V gene TRBV5-5; 8 bases fit TRBD1. The germline CDR1 and CDR2 sequences are SGHKS and YYEKEE (reference sequence). With V trimmed by 7 bases and J by 9 bases, 9 bases remained unmatched. The CDR3 loop spans 13 amino acids. The CDR3 loop reads CASGGQGYTEQFF. CDR3 nucleotide sequence: TGTGCCAGCGGAGGACAGGGTTATACTGAGCAGTTCTTC.

The chain carries TRBV11-2 and TRBJ2-1, with TRBD2 identical over 14 bases. The V segment lost 4 bases and the J segment 15 bases; nucleotides outside the gene matches: 8. The CDR3 is 14 residues long. Germline values: CDR1 SGHAT, CDR2 FQNNGV. CDR3: CASSSGTSGRTRFF. The DNA for the CDR3 is TGTGCCAGCAGCTCAGGGACTAGCGGGAGAACTCGGTTCTTC.

This clonotype was found a few times. V gene TRBV20-1 combines with J gene TRBJ2-2; maybe TRBD2 (5 bases). CDR1 is DFQATT and CDR2 is SNEGSKA in the germline V gene (reference sequence). With 8 bases removed from V and 3 bases from J, the gap between germline ends came to 13 bases. This CDR3 has 13 residues. CDR3 sequence (DNA): TGCAGTCCCACTAGAACGGACACCGGGGAGCTGTTTTTT. This gives the protein CSPTRTDTGELFF.

Written as DNA, the CDR3 is TGTGCCTGGAGTCCACCCGGGCCCTACGAGCAGTACTTC. Translation: CAWSPPGPYEQYF. The chain recombines TRBV30 with TRBJ2-7; D is unclear. V was trimmed by 2 bases and J by 2 bases, leaving 10 bases between them. CDR1 and CDR2 (germline): GTSNPN, SVGIG (reference sequence). The length of the CDR3 is 13 residues.

This chain joins TRBV7-2 and TRBJ2-7, with D unresolved. CDR1 and CDR2 from the germline V gene are SGHTA and FQGNSA. V lost 2 bases and J 0 bases, leaving 11 bases between the germline ends. The CDR3 length is 15 residues. Written as DNA, the CDR3 is TGTGCCAGCAGCTTAAGGGCTGGTTTCTCCTACGAGCAGTACTTC. Residues: CASSLRAGFSYEQYF.

This clonotype was picked up a small number of times. The chain carries TRBV20-1 and TRBJ1-5; possibly TRBD1 for D (6 bases). V gave up 3 bases and J gave up 3 bases, with 12 bases separating them. The CDR3 covers 14 residues. Germline CDR1 reads DFQATT; CDR2 reads SNEGSKA (reference sequence). Here the CDR3 DNA reads TGCAGTGCTAGTGGGCAGGGGTTCAATCAGCCCCAGCATTTT. Translated: CSASGQGFNQPQHF.

The rearrangement joins TRBV29-1 to TRBJ2-3, with TRBD1 matching 9 bases. Germline lookup yields CDR1 SQVTM and CDR2 ANQGSEA. V was pared by 5 bases and J by 6 bases, with 12 bases of the junction left unmatched. CDR3 size: 15 residues. CDR3 loop: CSVTGGAGTTDTQYF. For the CDR3, the DNA is TGCAGCGTTACAGGGGGCGCAGGGACCACGGATACGCAGTATTTT.

This clonotype was counted ten times or more. This rearrangement joins TRBV6-5 to TRBJ1-2; no firm D call. The CDR3 extends over 13 amino acids. Germline lookup yields CDR1 MNHEY and CDR2 SVGAGI. The V end lost 2 bases, the J end lost 8 bases, and 12 bases lay between the germline ends. The CDR3 loop is CASSYLTFGGYTF. DNA of the CDR3: TGTGCCAGCAGTTACCTGACCTTTGGGGGCTACACCTTC.

This clonotype occurred many times. The rearrangement links TRBV5-1 to TRBJ1-2; 7 positions agree with TRBD1. The germline V gene encodes CDR1 SGHRS and CDR2 YFSETQ. There are 12 residues in the CDR3. The V and J ends lost 4 bases and 5 bases, in that order; junction bases with no gene match: 2. CDR3 residues: CASSDRDYGYTF. The CDR3 nucleotides are TGCGCCAGCAGCGACAGGGATTATGGCTACACCTTC.